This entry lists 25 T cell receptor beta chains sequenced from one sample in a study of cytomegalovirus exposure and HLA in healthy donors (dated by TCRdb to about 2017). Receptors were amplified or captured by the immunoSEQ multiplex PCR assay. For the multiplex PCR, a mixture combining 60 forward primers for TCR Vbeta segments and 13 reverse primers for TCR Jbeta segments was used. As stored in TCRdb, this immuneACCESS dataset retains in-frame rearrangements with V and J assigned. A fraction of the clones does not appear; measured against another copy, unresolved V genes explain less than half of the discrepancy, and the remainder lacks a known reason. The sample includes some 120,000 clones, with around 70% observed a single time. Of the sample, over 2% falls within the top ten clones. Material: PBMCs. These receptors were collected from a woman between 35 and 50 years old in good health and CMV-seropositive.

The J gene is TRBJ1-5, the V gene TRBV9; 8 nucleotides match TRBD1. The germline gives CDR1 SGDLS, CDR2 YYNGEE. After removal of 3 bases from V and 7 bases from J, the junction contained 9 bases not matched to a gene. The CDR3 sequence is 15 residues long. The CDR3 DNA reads TGTGCCAGCAGCGCCGACGGACAGGGTGGCCAGCCCCAGCATTTT. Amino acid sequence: CASSADGQGGQPQHF.

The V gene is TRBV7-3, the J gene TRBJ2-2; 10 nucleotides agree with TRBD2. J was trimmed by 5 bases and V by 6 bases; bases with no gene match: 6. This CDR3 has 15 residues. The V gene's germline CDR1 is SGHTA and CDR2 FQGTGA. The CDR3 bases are TGTGCCAGCAGATTAGCGGGAGGTGGGACCGGGGAGCTGTTTTTT. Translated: CASRLAGGGTGELFF.

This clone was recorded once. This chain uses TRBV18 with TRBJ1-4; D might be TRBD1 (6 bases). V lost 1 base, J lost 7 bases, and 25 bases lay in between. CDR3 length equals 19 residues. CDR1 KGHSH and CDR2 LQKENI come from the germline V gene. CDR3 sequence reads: CASSPRVQDSPSVGEKLFF. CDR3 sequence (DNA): TGTGCCAGCTCACCACGGGTACAGGACAGCCCCTCGGTCGGTGAAAAACTGTTTTTT.

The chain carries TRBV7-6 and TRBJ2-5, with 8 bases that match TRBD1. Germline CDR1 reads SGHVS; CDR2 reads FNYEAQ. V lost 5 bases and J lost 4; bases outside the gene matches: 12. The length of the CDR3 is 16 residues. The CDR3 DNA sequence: TGTGCCAGCAGCCCTCTCTCCCGGACAGGGCTAGAGACCCAGTACTTC. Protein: CASSPLSRTGLETQYF.

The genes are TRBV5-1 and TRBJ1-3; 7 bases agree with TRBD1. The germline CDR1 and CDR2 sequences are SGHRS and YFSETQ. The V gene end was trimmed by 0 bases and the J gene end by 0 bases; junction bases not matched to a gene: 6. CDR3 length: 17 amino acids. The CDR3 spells CASSLGGTAFSGNTIYF. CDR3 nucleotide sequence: TGCGCCAGCAGCTTGGGGGGGACAGCGTTCTCTGGAAACACCATATATTTT.

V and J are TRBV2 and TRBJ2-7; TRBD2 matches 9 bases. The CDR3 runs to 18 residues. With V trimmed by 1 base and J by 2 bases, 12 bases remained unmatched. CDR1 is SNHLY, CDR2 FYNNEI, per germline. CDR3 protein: CASSEGGSGGVFPYEQYF. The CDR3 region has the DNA TGTGCCAGCAGTGAAGGCGGTAGCGGGGGTGTATTCCCCTACGAGCAGTACTTC.

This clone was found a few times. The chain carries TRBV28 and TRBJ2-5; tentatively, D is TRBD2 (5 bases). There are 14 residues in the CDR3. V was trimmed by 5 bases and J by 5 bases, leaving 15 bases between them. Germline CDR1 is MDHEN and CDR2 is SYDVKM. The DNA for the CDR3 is TGTGCCAGCAGTGGAACTGAGGGATGGGAGACCCAGTACTTC. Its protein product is CASSGTEGWETQYF.

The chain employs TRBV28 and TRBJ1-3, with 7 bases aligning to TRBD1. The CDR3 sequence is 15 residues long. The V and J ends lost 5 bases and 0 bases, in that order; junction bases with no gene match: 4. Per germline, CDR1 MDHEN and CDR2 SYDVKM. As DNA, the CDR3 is TGTGCCAGCAGTCGAACAGGGGTCTCTGGAAACACCATATATTTT. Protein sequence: CASSRTGVSGNTIYF.

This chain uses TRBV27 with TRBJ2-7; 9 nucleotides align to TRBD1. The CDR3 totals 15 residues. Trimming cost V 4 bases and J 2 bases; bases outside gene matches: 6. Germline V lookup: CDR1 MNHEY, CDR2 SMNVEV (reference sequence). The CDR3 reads CASSSPGQGTYEQYF. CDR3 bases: TGTGCCAGCAGTTCCCCAGGACAGGGGACCTACGAGCAGTACTTC.

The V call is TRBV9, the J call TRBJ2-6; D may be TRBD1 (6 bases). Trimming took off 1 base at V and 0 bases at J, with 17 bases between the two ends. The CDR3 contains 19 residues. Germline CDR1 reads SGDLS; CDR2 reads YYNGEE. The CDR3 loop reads CASSVIGQTGLSGANVLTF. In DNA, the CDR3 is TGTGCCAGCAGCGTAATCGGACAGACCGGACTCTCTGGGGCCAACGTCCTGACTTTC. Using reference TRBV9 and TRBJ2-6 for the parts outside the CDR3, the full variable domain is DSGVTQTPKHLITATGQRVTLRCSPRSGDLSVYWYQQSLDQGLQFLIQYYNGEERAKGNILERFSAQQFPDLHSELNLSSLELGDSALYFCASSVIGQTGLSGANVLTFGAGSRLTVL.

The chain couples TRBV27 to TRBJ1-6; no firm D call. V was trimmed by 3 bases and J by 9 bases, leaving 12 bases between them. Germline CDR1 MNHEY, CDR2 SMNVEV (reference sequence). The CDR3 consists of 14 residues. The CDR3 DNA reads TGTGCCAGCAGTTTCGCGGAAAGAAGTTCACCCCTCCACTTT. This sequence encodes CASSFAERSSPLHF.

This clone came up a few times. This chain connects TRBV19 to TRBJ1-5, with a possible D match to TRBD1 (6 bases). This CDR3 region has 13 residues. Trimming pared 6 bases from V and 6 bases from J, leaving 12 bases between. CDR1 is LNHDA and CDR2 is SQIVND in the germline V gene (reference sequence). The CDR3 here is CASSGQRTQPQHF. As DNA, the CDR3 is TGTGCCAGTAGCGGACAGAGGACTCAGCCCCAGCATTTT.

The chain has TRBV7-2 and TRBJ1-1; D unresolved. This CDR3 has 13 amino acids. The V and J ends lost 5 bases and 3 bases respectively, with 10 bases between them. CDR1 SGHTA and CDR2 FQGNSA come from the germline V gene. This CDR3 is CASSHRTDTEAFF. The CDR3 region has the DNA TGTGCCAGCAGCCACCGAACGGACACTGAAGCTTTCTTT.

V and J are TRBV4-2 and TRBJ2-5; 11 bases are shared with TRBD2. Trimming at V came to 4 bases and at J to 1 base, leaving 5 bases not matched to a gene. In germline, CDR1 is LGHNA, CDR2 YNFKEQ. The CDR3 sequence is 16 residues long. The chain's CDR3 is CASSPSSGRAQETQYF. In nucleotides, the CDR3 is TGTGCCAGCAGCCCGAGTAGCGGGAGGGCCCAAGAGACCCAGTACTTC.

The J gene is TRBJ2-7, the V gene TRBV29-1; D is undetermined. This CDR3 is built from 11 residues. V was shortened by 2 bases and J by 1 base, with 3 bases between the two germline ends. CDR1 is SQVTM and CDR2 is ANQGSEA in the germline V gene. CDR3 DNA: TGCAGCGTTGAACAGTCCTACGAGCAGTACTTC. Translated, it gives CSVEQSYEQYF.

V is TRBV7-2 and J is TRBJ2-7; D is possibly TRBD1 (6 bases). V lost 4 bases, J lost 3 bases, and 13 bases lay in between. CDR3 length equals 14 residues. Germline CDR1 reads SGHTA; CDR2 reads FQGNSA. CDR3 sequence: CASSYQGLDYEQYF. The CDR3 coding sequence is TGTGCCAGCAGCTATCAGGGGTTGGACTACGAGCAGTACTTC.

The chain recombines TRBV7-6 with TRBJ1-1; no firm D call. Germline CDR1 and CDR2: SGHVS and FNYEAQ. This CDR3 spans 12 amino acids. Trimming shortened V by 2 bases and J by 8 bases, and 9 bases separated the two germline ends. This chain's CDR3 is CASSLLGREAFF. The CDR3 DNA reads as TGTGCCAGCAGCTTATTGGGCCGCGAAGCTTTCTTT.

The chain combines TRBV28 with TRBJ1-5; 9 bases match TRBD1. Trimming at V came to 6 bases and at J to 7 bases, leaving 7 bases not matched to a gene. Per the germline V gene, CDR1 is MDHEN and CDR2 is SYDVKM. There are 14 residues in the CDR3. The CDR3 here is CASRGQGLIQPQHF. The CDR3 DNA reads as TGTGCCAGCAGGGGACAGGGATTAATCCAGCCCCAGCATTTT.

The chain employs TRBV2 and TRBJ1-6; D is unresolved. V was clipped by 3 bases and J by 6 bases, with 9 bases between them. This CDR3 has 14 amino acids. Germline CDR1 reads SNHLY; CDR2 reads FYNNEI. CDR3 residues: CASSDLQINSPLHF. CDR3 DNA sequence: TGTGCCAGCAGTGATCTACAGATTAATTCACCCCTCCACTTT. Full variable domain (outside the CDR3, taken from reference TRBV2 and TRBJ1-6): EPEVTQTPSHQVTQMGQEVILRCVPISNHLYFYWYRQILGQKVEFLVSFYNNEISEKSEIFDDQFSVERPDGSNFTLKIRSTKLEDSAMYFCASSDLQINSPLHFGNGTRLTVT.

The DNA of the CDR3 is TGCAGCGCATCAATGCTGGCTACAGGGTTGAATGGCTACACCTTC. Encoded protein: CSASMLATGLNGYTF. The chain has TRBV29-1 and TRBJ1-2; D is possibly TRBD1 (6 bases). The CDR3 is 15 amino acids. Trimming pared 7 bases from V and 6 bases from J, leaving 24 bases between. The germline V gene has CDR1 SQVTM and CDR2 ANQGSEA.

CDR3 protein: CASSFRMGAGAEAFF. The CDR3 coding sequence is TGTGCCAGCAGCTTTCGGATGGGGGCAGGCGCTGAAGCTTTCTTT. The V gene is TRBV11-1, the J gene TRBJ1-1, with D possibly TRBD1 on 6 matching bases. Trimming stripped 3 bases from V and 6 bases from J, with 17 bases between. Per germline, CDR1 SGHAT and CDR2 FQDESV (reference sequence). The CDR3 sequence is 15 residues long.

CDR3 DNA sequence: TGTGCCCAATTAAGCACAGGGGGAAACACCATATATTTT. Its protein is CAQLSTGGNTIYF. The chain combines TRBV28 with TRBJ1-3; TRBD1 might be the D (6 bases). Germline CDR1 is MDHEN and CDR2 is SYDVKM. The CDR3 has 13 residues. Trimming removed 11 bases at V and 4 bases at J, with 15 bases between.

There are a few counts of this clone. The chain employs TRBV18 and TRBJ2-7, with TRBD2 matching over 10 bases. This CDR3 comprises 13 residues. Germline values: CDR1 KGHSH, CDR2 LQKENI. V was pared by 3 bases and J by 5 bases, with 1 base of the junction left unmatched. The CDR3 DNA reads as TGTGCCAGCTCACCCGGACTAGCGGACGAGCAGTACTTC. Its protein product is CASSPGLADEQYF.

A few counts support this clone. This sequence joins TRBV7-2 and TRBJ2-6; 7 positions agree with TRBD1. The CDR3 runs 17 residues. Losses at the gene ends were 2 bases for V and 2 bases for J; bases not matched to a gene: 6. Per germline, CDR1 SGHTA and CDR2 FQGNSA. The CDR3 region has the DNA TGTGCCAGCAGCTTAACAGGGGAAACGGCTGGGGCCAACGTCCTGACTTTC. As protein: CASSLTGETAGANVLTF.

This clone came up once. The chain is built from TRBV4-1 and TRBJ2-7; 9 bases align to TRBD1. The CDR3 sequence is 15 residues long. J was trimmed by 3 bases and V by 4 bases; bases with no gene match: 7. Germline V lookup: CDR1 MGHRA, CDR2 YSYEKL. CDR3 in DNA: TGCGCCAGCAGCCCCGAAGGGACAGGGTACTACGAGCAGTACTTC. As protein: CASSPEGTGYYEQYF.